This T cell receptor beta chain comes out of a study of blood T cell repertoires in COVID-19. In the source study's methods: Nucleated cell counts were estimated from reference gene primer amplification. Sequencing used immunoSEQ multiplex PCR; TCRdb keeps in-frame clones, though not all of them. V, J and clone size are taken as reported in that table, and D and trimming were inferred from the DNA itself. The table lists about 50,000 clones, about 82% of them singletons. Per the germline V gene, CDR1 is GTSNPN and CDR2 is SVGIG (reference sequence). This CDR3 contains 16 residues. V was pared by 8 bases and J by 5 bases, with 14 bases of the junction left unmatched.

The TCR comes from a woman aged 55-70 years with acute or convalescent COVID-19. Sequenced input: peripheral blood. The chain carries TRBV30 and TRBJ2-2; the match to TRBD1 covers 10 bases. This CDR3 is CAGDRGRTVRTGELFF. CDR3 bases: TGTGCCGGCGACAGGGGGCGAACGGTACGAACCGGGGAGCTGTTTTTT.